This is a list of T cell receptor beta chains from one sample in a study of blood T cell repertoires in COVID-19. Using immunoSEQ multiplex PCR, the repertoire was profiled, and TCRdb retains in-frame clones only, with some absent. Of about 60,000 clones in the sample, approximately 90% were seen once. The sequenced sample was peripheral blood. The source of these receptors is a human donor with acute or convalescent COVID-19. The donor label of this sample is uncertain. CDR3s leave out the opening cysteine and the closing phenylalanine or tryptophan. Clone size appears in some rows only: once, few, many, or a class for an expanded clone.

abundance: NA
v_gene: TRBV12-3/TRBV12-4
j_gene: TRBJ1-2
CDR3aa: ASSQGTGRGYT

abundance: NA
v_gene: TRBV10-3
j_gene: TRBJ2-1
CDR3aa: AISGSTGSSYNEQF

abundance: NA
v_gene: TRBV19
j_gene: TRBJ1-1
CDR3aa: ASSIQAPVNTEAF

abundance: NA
v_gene: TRBV4-2
j_gene: TRBJ2-2
CDR3aa: ASSRPPGTKRSGELF

abundance: NA
v_gene: TRBV28
j_gene: TRBJ1-4
CDR3aa: ASSSGRGEKLF

abundance: NA
v_gene: TRBV28
j_gene: TRBJ1-2
CDR3aa: ASSLLIPQAGNGYT

abundance: NA
v_gene: TRBV18
j_gene: TRBJ2-7
CDR3aa: ASSRGQDYEQY

abundance: NA
v_gene: TRBV7-6
j_gene: TRBJ1-1
CDR3aa: ASSLVGTGVMNTEAF

abundance: once
v_gene: TRBV25-1
j_gene: TRBJ2-3
CDR3aa: ASRGASGRTSTDTQY

abundance: NA
v_gene: TRBV12-3/TRBV12-4
j_gene: TRBJ1-1
CDR3aa: ASTKQLNTEAF

abundance: NA
v_gene: TRBV28
j_gene: TRBJ1-5
CDR3aa: ASRWADNQPQH

abundance: NA
v_gene: TRBV19
j_gene: TRBJ2-1
CDR3aa: ASSIPIPGLDFNEQF

abundance: NA
v_gene: TRBV7-3
j_gene: TRBJ1-6
CDR3aa: ASSLTSRNSPLH

abundance: NA
v_gene: TRBV7-3
j_gene: TRBJ2-7
CDR3aa: ASSLGRGLGEQY

abundance: NA
v_gene: TRBV11-3
j_gene: TRBJ2-7
CDR3aa: ASSGGQGTHEQY

abundance: NA
v_gene: TRBV20-1
j_gene: TRBJ2-1
CDR3aa: SASQWVSGGANEQF

abundance: NA
v_gene: TRBV5-6
j_gene: TRBJ1-3
CDR3aa: ASSPPRGGFSGNTIY

abundance: NA
v_gene: TRBV7-9
j_gene: TRBJ2-7
CDR3aa: ASSEGTGVEQY

abundance: NA
v_gene: TRBV7-3
j_gene: TRBJ1-1
CDR3aa: ASSSQGTNTEAF

abundance: NA
v_gene: TRBV10-3
j_gene: TRBJ2-6
CDR3aa: AISDALSSGANVLT

abundance: NA
v_gene: TRBV2
j_gene: TRBJ2-1
CDR3aa: ASTERGGSYNEQF

abundance: NA
v_gene: TRBV7-2
j_gene: TRBJ1-6
CDR3aa: ASSLSGGSLNSPLH

abundance: NA
v_gene: TRBV28
j_gene: TRBJ2-1
CDR3aa: ASRGQIYNEQF

abundance: NA
v_gene: TRBV1
j_gene: TRBJ1-1
CDR3aa: TSTPGAFPPEAF

abundance: NA
v_gene: TRBV19
j_gene: TRBJ1-3
CDR3aa: ASGDRGRNTIY

abundance: NA
v_gene: TRBV29-1
j_gene: TRBJ2-1
CDR3aa: SASTGTAYNEQF

abundance: NA
v_gene: TRBV24-1
j_gene: TRBJ2-7
CDR3aa: ATSDPRRTGNEQY

abundance: NA
v_gene: TRBV27
j_gene: TRBJ1-6
CDR3aa: ASHDTGIYNSPLH

abundance: NA
v_gene: TRBV7-2
j_gene: TRBJ2-2
CDR3aa: ASSPIAGLNTGELF